Below, 16 T cell receptor beta chains from the same sample are listed, as sequenced in a study of shared clonotypes between healthy human individuals. Clones were read by immunoSEQ multiplex PCR, and TCRdb kept only the in-frame ones, dropping some. The data contain fewer than 3 million clones, roughly 90% of them singletons. Sequencing was carried out using naive CD4+ T cells from PBMCs. Subset described: CD45RA+ positively selected. These receptors were taken from a man aged 18 to 35 in good health. Some clones in this sample may be carry-over from other donors' samples.

The rearrangement uses TRBV7-2 and TRBJ2-7; 7 bases fit TRBD1. The germline gives CDR1 SGHTA, CDR2 FQGNSA. V lost 6 bases to trimming and J lost 7 bases; unmatched junction nucleotides: 9. The CDR3 has 13 amino acids. For the CDR3, the DNA is TGTGCCAGCAGTCTCGAGGGGGCGCGTGAGCAGTACTTC. This gives the protein CASSLEGAREQYF.

This sequence joins TRBV7-9 and TRBJ1-3, with D unresolved. Per the germline V gene, CDR1 is SEHNR and CDR2 is FQNEAQ (reference sequence). With 6 bases removed from V and 0 bases from J, the gap between germline ends came to 9 bases. The CDR3 consists of 14 residues. The CDR3 bases are TGTGCCAGCAGTCCCTCTTCCTCTGGAAACACCATATATTTT. Its translation: CASSPSSSGNTIYF.

The table lists this clone with a count of one. This same CDR3 is encoded by further DNA sequences in the sample. The V gene is TRBV5-1, the J gene TRBJ2-6; a weak D match, TRBD2 (5 bases). CDR1 is SGHRS, CDR2 YFSETQ, per germline. This CDR3 comprises 14 residues. Between the trimmed V and J ends, which lost 2 bases and 3 bases, there was a span of 6 bases. The DNA of the CDR3 is TGCGCCAGCAGCTTTGGGAGTGGGGCCAACGTCCTGACTTTC. This codes for CASSFGSGANVLTF.

The chain combines TRBV2 with TRBJ1-1; 8 bases agree with TRBD1. Losses at the gene ends were 6 bases for V and 5 bases for J; bases not matched to a gene: 8. The CDR3 extends over 14 amino acids. Per germline, CDR1 SNHLY and CDR2 FYNNEI. CDR3 loop: CASSIDRGGTEAFF. The CDR3 DNA follows: TGTGCCAGCAGCATTGACAGGGGTGGGACTGAAGCTTTCTTT.

The chain uses TRBV10-3 and TRBJ2-5, with TRBD2 matching over 9 bases. TRBJ2-7 explains the end of the DNA better; the J call may be wrong. The germline CDR1 and CDR2 sequences are ENHRY and SYGVKD. This CDR3 has 15 residues. This CDR3 reads CAITQEIAGVYEQYF. In DNA, the CDR3 is TGTGCCATCACCCAAGAGATAGCGGGAGTATACGAGCAGTACTTC.

The rearrangement joins TRBV5-6 to TRBJ2-7; D gene uncertain. The V end was cut by 0 bases, the J end by 7 bases, with 17 bases between. CDR3 length equals 15 residues. Germline loops: CDR1 SGHDT, CDR2 YYEEEE. Here the CDR3 DNA reads TGTGCCAGCAGCTTGGGGTGGGTCCCCCGCGATGAGCAGTACTTC. It translates to CASSLGWVPRDEQYF.

The V and J genes are TRBV27 and TRBJ2-2, with 8 nucleotides matching TRBD2. V dropped 3 bases and J dropped 4; count of bases not matched to a gene: 7. CDR3 length equals 16 residues. Germline-derived CDR1 and CDR2 are MNHEY and SMNVEV (reference sequence). Here the CDR3 reads CASSFYPGLGTGELFF. CDR3 in DNA: TGTGCCAGCAGTTTCTATCCGGGACTAGGCACCGGGGAGCTGTTTTTT.

The CDR3 region is CATRGVRASEQFF. CDR3 nucleotides: TGTGCCACCAGAGGTGTGAGGGCGAGTGAGCAGTTCTTC. The chain carries TRBV15 and TRBJ2-1; possibly TRBD2 for D (5 bases). Germline lookup yields CDR1 LNHNV and CDR2 YYDKDF (reference sequence). This CDR3 spans 13 amino acids. Trimming left V 6 bases short and J 9 bases short, with 15 bases between.

This clone has more than one count but fewer than ten. Other DNA sequences within the sample encode an identical CDR3. The chain joins TRBV5-1 to TRBJ1-1; D possibly corresponds to TRBD1 (5 bases). Germline lookup yields CDR1 SGHRS and CDR2 YFSETQ. The CDR3 spans 14 residues. V lost 2 bases to trimming and J lost 0 bases, with 8 bases between them. DNA of the CDR3: TGCGCCAGCAGCTTCGGGGCGATGAACACTGAAGCTTTCTTT. It specifies CASSFGAMNTEAFF.

V is TRBV5-6 and J is TRBJ1-4; TRBD1 might be the D (6 bases). The CDR3 loop spans 15 amino acids. V was pared by 2 bases and J by 5 bases, with 13 bases between. Germline CDR1 reads SGHDT; CDR2 reads YYEEEE. The CDR3 bases are TGTGCCAGCAGCTTCGGAACAGGGTCAAATGAAAAACTGTTTTTT. Translated: CASSFGTGSNEKLFF.

The chain uses TRBV7-2 and TRBJ2-7, with D unresolved. Germline V gene data show CDR1 as SGHTA and CDR2 as FQGNSA. Trimming left V 3 bases short and J 5 bases short, with 14 bases between. This CDR3 has 14 residues. This CDR3 is CASSFTGISNEQYF. The DNA of the CDR3 is TGTGCCAGCAGCTTCACCGGCATTTCCAACGAGCAGTACTTC.

With respect to this clone: One end of the junction varies from germline; a read error may be responsible. This chain connects TRBV5-1 to TRBJ2-7, with D possibly matching TRBD1 (5 bases). The CDR3 extends over 14 amino acids. CDR1 is SGHRS and CDR2 is YFSETQ in the germline V gene. CDR3 DNA sequence: TGCGCCAGCAGCTTGGATTGGGGCCCCTACGAGCAGCACTTC. As protein: CASSLDWGPYEQHF.

The chain carries TRBV19 and TRBJ1-2; 10 nucleotides match TRBD1. This CDR3 has 14 amino acids. Germline-derived CDR1 and CDR2 are LNHDA and SQIVND (reference sequence). J lost 3 bases, V lost 8 bases, and 6 bases had no gene match. CDR3 amino acids: CASRQTGGDYGYTF. In nucleotides, the CDR3 is TGTGCCAGTCGACAGACAGGGGGCGACTATGGCTACACCTTC.

The chain uses TRBV5-4 and TRBJ2-7, with 9 bases fitting TRBD1. The germline gives CDR1 SGHNT, CDR2 YYREEE (reference sequence). The V and J ends lost 5 bases and 6 bases, in that order; junction bases with no gene match: 9. The CDR3 totals 14 residues. The CDR3 reads CASRSGQGIGEQYF. The CDR3 region has the DNA TGTGCCAGCAGGTCGGGACAGGGTATCGGCGAGCAGTACTTC.

The rearrangement uses TRBV2 and TRBJ1-1; the D is unclear. CDR3 length: 14 amino acids. Deletions cut 3 bases from V and 8 bases from J, with 16 bases between. Germline V CDR1 and CDR2: SNHLY, FYNNEI. CDR3 bases: TGTGCCAGCAGTGAGGGGATGGTTGGGCTAGAAGCTTTCTTT. Encoded protein: CASSEGMVGLEAFF. The variable domain in full, with the rest retrieved from reference TRBV2 and TRBJ1-1, is EPEVTQTPSHQVTQMGQEVILRCVPISNHLYFYWYRQILGQKVEFLVSFYNNEISEKSEIFDDQFSVERPDGSNFTLKIRSTKLEDSAMYFCASSEGMVGLEAFFGQGTRLTVV.

The gene calls are TRBV5-4 and TRBJ2-5; D possibly corresponds to TRBD1 (5 bases). The V gene's germline CDR1 is SGHNT and CDR2 YYREEE (reference sequence). The CDR3 sequence is 13 residues long. The germline V and J ends were trimmed by 4 bases and 0 bases, with 7 bases remaining between them. The CDR3 DNA is TGTGCCAGCAGCACGGACAACCAAGAGACCCAGTACTTC. This codes for CASSTDNQETQYF.